This T cell receptor (beta chain) was captured by sequencing in a study of control samples from healthy donors and cancer patients. The CDR3 has 12 residues. The V end lost 1 base, the J end lost 12 bases, and 10 bases lay between the germline ends. Looked up from germline, CDR1 is SGHNT and CDR2 is YYREEE (reference sequence). The protocol was immunoSEQ multiplex PCR, while the TCRdb copy is restricted to in-frame clones and leaves out a portion. Of about 120,000 clones listed, 70% to 90% are singletons. The origin of this receptor is a woman aged 70-85 years in good health. The chain has TRBV5-4 and TRBJ1-4; D is undetermined. Specimen: blood. CDR3 sequence: CASSLPTSQLFF. The CDR3 DNA sequence: TGTGCCAGCAGCTTGCCGACTAGCCAACTGTTTTTT.